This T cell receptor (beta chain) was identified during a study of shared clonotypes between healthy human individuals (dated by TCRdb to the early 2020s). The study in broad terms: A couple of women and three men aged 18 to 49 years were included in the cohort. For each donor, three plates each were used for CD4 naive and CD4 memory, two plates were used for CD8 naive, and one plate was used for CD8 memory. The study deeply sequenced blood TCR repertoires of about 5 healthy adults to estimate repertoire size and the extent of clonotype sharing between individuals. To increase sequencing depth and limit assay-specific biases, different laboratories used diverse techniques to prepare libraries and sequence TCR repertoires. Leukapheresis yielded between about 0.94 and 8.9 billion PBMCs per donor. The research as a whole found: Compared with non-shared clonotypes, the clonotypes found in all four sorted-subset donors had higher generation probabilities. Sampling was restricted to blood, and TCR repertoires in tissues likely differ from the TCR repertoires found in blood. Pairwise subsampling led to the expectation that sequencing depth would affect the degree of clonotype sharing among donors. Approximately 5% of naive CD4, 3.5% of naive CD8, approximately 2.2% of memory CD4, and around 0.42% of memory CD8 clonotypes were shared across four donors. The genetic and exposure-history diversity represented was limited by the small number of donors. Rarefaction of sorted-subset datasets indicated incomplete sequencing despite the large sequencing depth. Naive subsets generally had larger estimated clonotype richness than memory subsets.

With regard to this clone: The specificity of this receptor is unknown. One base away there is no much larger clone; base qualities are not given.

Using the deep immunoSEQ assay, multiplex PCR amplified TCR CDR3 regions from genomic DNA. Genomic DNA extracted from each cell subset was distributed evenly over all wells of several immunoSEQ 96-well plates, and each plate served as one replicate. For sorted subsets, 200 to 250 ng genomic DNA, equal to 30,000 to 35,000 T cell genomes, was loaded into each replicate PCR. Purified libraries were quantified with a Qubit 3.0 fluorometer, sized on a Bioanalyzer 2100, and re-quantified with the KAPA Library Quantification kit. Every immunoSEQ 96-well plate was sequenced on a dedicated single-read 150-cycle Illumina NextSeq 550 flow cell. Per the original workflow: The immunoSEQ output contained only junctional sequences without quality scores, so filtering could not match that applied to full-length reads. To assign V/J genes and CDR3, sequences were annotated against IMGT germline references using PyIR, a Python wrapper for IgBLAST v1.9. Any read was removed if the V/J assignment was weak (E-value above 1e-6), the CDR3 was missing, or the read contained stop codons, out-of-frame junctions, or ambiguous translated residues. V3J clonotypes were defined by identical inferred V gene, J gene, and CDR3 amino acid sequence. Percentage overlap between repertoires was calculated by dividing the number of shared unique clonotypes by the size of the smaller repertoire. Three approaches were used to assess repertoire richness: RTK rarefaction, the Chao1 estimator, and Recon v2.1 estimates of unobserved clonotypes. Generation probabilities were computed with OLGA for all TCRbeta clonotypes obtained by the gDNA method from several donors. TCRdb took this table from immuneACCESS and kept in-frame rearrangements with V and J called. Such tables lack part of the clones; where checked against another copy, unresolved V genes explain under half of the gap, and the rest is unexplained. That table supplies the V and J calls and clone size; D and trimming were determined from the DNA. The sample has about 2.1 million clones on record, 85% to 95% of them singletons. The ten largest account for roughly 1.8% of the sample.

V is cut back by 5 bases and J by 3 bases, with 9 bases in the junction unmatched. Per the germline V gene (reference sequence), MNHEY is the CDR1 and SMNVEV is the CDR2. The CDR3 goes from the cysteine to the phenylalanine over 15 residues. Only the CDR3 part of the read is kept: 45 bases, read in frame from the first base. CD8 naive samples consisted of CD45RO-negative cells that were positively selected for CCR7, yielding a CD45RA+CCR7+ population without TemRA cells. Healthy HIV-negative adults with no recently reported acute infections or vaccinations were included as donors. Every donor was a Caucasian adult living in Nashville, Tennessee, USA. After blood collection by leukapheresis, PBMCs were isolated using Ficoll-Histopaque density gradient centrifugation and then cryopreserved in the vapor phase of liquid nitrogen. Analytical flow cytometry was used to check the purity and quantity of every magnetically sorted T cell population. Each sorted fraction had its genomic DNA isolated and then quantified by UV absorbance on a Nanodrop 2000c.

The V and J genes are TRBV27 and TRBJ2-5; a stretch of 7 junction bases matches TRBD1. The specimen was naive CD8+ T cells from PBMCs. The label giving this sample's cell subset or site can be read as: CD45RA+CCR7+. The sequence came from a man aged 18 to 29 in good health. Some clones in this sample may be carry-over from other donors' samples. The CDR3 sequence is CASSPIGQAEETQYF. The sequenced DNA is TGTGCCAGCAGTCCAATCGGACAGGCCGAAGAGACCCAGTACTTC.